The 32 T cell receptor beta chains given below trace back to one sample, sequenced in a study of blood T cell repertoires in COVID-19. TCRdb keeps only in-frame clones here, not all; method: immunoSEQ multiplex PCR. The data show 290,000 or so clones, 90% to 95% seen once. The material sequenced was peripheral blood. The receptors were gathered from a woman aged 25 to 39 with COVID-19, enrolled during active disease.

The chain is built from TRBV15 and TRBJ2-3, with TRBD2 identical over 9 bases. With 0 bases clipped from V and 6 bases from J, the junction kept 4 bases outside the gene matches. This CDR3 region has 15 residues. Looked up from germline, CDR1 is LNHNV and CDR2 is YYDKDF (reference sequence). CDR3: CATSREGLAPDTQYF. The CDR3 DNA follows: TGTGCCACCAGCAGAGAGGGACTAGCCCCCGATACGCAGTATTTT.

The chain employs TRBV7-9 and TRBJ2-7; TRBD1 aligns across 9 bases. The CDR3 has 19 amino acids. The germline gives CDR1 SEHNR, CDR2 FQNEAQ (reference sequence). The ends lost 2 bases at V and 5 bases at J; junction bases unmatched: 19. The CDR3 nucleotides read TGTGCCAGCAGCTTACCCCCCGAGCCCACAAACAGGGGGCGGAACGAGCAGTACTTC. Its translation is CASSLPPEPTNRGRNEQYF.

The genes are TRBV30 and TRBJ2-7, with D perhaps TRBD2 (6 bases). V lost 5 bases to trimming and J lost 5 bases, with 16 bases between them. This CDR3 is 13 amino acids long. Germline V lookup: CDR1 GTSNPN, CDR2 SVGIG (reference sequence). The CDR3: CAWGGLPTDEQYF. CDR3 coding DNA: TGTGCCTGGGGGGGACTTCCTACGGACGAGCAGTACTTC.

This chain joins TRBV25-1 and TRBJ1-1; 11 nucleotides line up with TRBD1. This CDR3 has 18 residues. Germline V lookup: CDR1 MGHDK, CDR2 SYGVNS. V was clipped by 4 bases and J by 4 bases; unmatched bases: 14. The CDR3 loop reads CASSVPDRGQIMGTEAFF. CDR3 sequence (DNA): TGTGCCAGCAGTGTACCGGACAGGGGGCAGATAATGGGCACTGAAGCTTTCTTT.

This chain joins TRBV6-5 and TRBJ2-1, with 13 bases fitting TRBD2. The junction had 7 bases not matched to a gene; V was cut back by 6 bases and J by 8 bases. This CDR3 has 15 residues. Germline V gene sequence: CDR1 MNHEY, CDR2 SVGAGI. The CDR3 here is CASSSGTSGTDEQFF. CDR3 DNA sequence: TGTGCCAGCAGCTCCGGGACTAGCGGGACTGATGAGCAGTTCTTC.

The chain links TRBV28 to TRBJ1-5; 10 bases map to TRBD1. CDR3 length: 17 residues. Germline lookup yields CDR1 MDHEN and CDR2 SYDVKM. V gave up 6 bases and J gave up 6 bases; unmatched junction bases: 14. CDR3 protein: CASRDPLRQGATQPQHF. CDR3 in DNA: TGTGCCAGCAGAGACCCCTTGCGACAGGGGGCTACTCAGCCCCAGCATTTT.

The chain couples TRBV29-1 to TRBJ2-2; D is uncertain. V lost 8 bases and J lost 7, with 17 bases in between. This CDR3 is built from 13 residues. Germline CDR1 and CDR2: SQVTM and ANQGSEA. The CDR3 loop is CSIRLDLGGELFF. In nucleotides, the CDR3 is TGCAGCATTAGACTCGACCTCGGCGGGGAGCTGTTTTTT.

The chain carries TRBV2 and TRBJ2-7, with D maybe TRBD1 (6 bases). The germline CDR1 and CDR2 sequences are SNHLY and FYNNEI. Trimming removed 6 bases from V and 2 bases from J, with 11 bases in between. The CDR3 is 13 amino acids. In nucleotides, the CDR3 is TGTGCCAGCAGAACAGGGATCCCCTACGAGCAGTACTTC. Its translation is CASRTGIPYEQYF. The full variable domain, rest sourced from reference TRBV2 and TRBJ2-7, is EPEVTQTPSHQVTQMGQEVILRCVPISNHLYFYWYRQILGQKVEFLVSFYNNEISEKSEIFDDQFSVERPDGSNFTLKIRSTKLEDSAMYFCASRTGIPYEQYFGPGTRLTVT.

The chain employs TRBV20-1 and TRBJ1-4; D ambiguous. Between the trimmed V and J ends, which lost 1 base and 7 bases, there was a span of 4 bases. Germline CDR1 reads DFQATT; CDR2 reads SNEGSKA (reference sequence). The CDR3 runs 11 residues. Here the CDR3 DNA reads TGCAGTGCTAGAGTGCGTGAAAAACTGTTTTTT. Translated: CSARVREKLFF.

The CDR3 region has the DNA TGTGCCAGCAGTGTATCCGGGACTAGCGGGAGGCCGGGCCCCTGGAATGAGCAGTTCTTC. This translates into CASSVSGTSGRPGPWNEQFF. The chain joins TRBV6-1 to TRBJ2-1, with 15 bases fitting TRBD2. The CDR3 loop spans 20 amino acids. J was trimmed by 7 bases and V by 4 bases; bases with no gene match: 17. CDR1 is MNHNS, CDR2 SASEGT, per germline.

This clone came up once. J is TRBJ1-5 and V is TRBV5-1; 10 positions match TRBD1. The germline V gene encodes CDR1 SGHRS and CDR2 YFSETQ. CDR3 length equals 16 residues. Trimming took 4 bases from V and 2 from J; bases not matched to a gene: 6. The CDR3 loop is CASSAAGTGGNQPQHF. CDR3 bases: TGCGCCAGCAGCGCGGCCGGGACAGGGGGCAATCAGCCCCAGCATTTT.

V gene TRBV5-1 combines with J gene TRBJ1-2; 7 bases line up with TRBD1. V trimming: 7 bases; J trimming: 4 bases; junction bases outside the gene matches: 16. The CDR3 is made up of 16 amino acids. Germline V gene lookup returns CDR1 SGHRS and CDR2 YFSETQ. The CDR3 DNA follows: TGCGCCAGCCATGCAGAGGGGACAGAGAAAATCTATGGCTACACCTTC. Amino acid sequence: CASHAEGTEKIYGYTF.

CDR3 residues: CASSPPSIPGNTIYF. In nucleotides, the CDR3 is TGTGCCAGCTCACCACCTAGTATTCCGGGAAACACCATATATTTT. The chain carries TRBV18 and TRBJ1-3; D remains unclear. V was clipped by 0 bases and J by 4 bases, with 10 bases between them. The CDR3 is 15 residues long. Germline-derived CDR1 and CDR2 are KGHSH and LQKENI.

The genes are TRBV7-2 and TRBJ1-5; the D gene is possibly TRBD1 (5 bases). Trimming left V 5 bases short and J 7 bases short, with 18 bases between. Per the germline V gene, CDR1 is SGHTA and CDR2 is FQGNSA. The CDR3 sequence is 15 residues long. Here the CDR3 reads CASSQDSSRGQPQHF. The CDR3 nucleotides are TGTGCCAGCAGCCAAGACAGCTCCCGGGGGCAGCCCCAGCATTTT.

This chain joins TRBV27 and TRBJ1-5; D is unclear. From germline, CDR1 is MNHEY and CDR2 SMNVEV (reference sequence). The CDR3 covers 18 residues. Trimming removed 0 bases from V and 5 bases from J, with 20 bases in between. The CDR3: CASSLSARNSTKYQPQHF. The DNA for the CDR3 is TGTGCCAGCAGTTTATCCGCCAGGAACTCCACCAAGTATCAGCCCCAGCATTTT.

This rearrangement joins TRBV5-1 to TRBJ2-1; D is ambiguous. The CDR3 sequence is 12 residues long. V lost 0 bases and J 7 bases, leaving 5 bases between the germline ends. Germline assignment: CDR1 SGHRS and CDR2 YFSETQ. The CDR3 DNA reads TGCGCCAGCAGCTTGGCCAGGAATGAGCAGTTCTTC. Residues: CASSLARNEQFF.

CDR3 amino acids: CAISDPGVEFYEQYF. The CDR3 bases are TGTGCCATCAGTGACCCCGGGGTTGAATTCTACGAGCAGTACTTC. The J gene is TRBJ2-7, the V gene TRBV10-3, with D perhaps TRBD2 (5 bases). CDR1 and CDR2 (germline): ENHRY, SYGVKD. The germline V and J ends were trimmed by 3 bases and 3 bases, with 15 bases remaining between them. The CDR3 is 15 residues long.

The chain joins TRBV5-1 to TRBJ1-6; 7 bases match TRBD1. V gave up 4 bases and J gave up 8 bases; unmatched junction bases: 6. CDR3 length: 14 amino acids. Germline V lookup: CDR1 SGHRS, CDR2 YFSETQ. The CDR3 sequence is CASSKGQQDSPLHF. The DNA for the CDR3 is TGCGCCAGCAGCAAGGGACAGCAGGATTCACCCCTCCACTTT.

CDR3 region: CASSGQNTYLYGYTF. The CDR3, as DNA: TGTGCCAGCAGTGGGCAGAACACGTACCTTTATGGCTACACCTTC. The chain employs TRBV28 and TRBJ1-2; D is undetermined. The CDR3 has 15 amino acids. The ends were cut back, 5 bases at V and 5 bases at J, with 18 bases in the middle. Germline V gene sequence: CDR1 MDHEN, CDR2 SYDVKM.

V gene TRBV10-3 combines with J gene TRBJ2-2; D possibly corresponds to TRBD2 (6 bases). This CDR3 is 15 amino acids long. Germline V gene data show CDR1 as ENHRY and CDR2 as SYGVKD. V was shortened by 1 base and J by 7 bases, with 13 bases between the two germline ends. This CDR3 reads CAISELGRESGELFF. The CDR3 DNA is TGTGCCATCAGTGAGTTAGGTCGGGAGAGCGGGGAGCTGTTTTTT.

The chain uses TRBV9 and TRBJ1-3, with D possibly TRBD1 on 5 matching bases. Trimming took off 4 bases at V and 0 bases at J, with 14 bases between the two ends. Germline V lookup: CDR1 SGDLS, CDR2 YYNGEE. The CDR3 length is 16 residues. The CDR3 sequence is CASSPRGDSSGNTIYF. The CDR3 DNA reads TGTGCCAGCAGCCCGCGGGGGGATAGCTCTGGAAACACCATATATTTT.

This chain connects TRBV4-2 to TRBJ1-1; 8 nucleotides match TRBD1. CDR1 is LGHNA and CDR2 is YNFKEQ in the germline V gene. V was clipped by 3 bases and J by 0 bases; unmatched bases: 3. This CDR3 has 15 amino acids. The CDR3 DNA sequence: TGTGCCAGCAGCCATGCGGACAGGGTGAACACTGAAGCTTTCTTT. Translation: CASSHADRVNTEAFF.

CDR3 in amino acids: CASRGPIYLPGQRTYEQYF. For the CDR3, the DNA is TGCGCCAGCAGGGGACCGATATATTTACCGGGACAGAGAACCTACGAGCAGTACTTC. The chain is built from TRBV10-2 and TRBJ2-7, with 7 bases matching TRBD1. V shed 6 bases, J shed 2 bases, and the junction held 22 bases outside the gene matches. CDR3 length equals 19 residues. Germline V gene lookup returns CDR1 WSHSY and CDR2 SAAADI.

J is TRBJ2-2 and V is TRBV19, with a tentative D call TRBD2 (6 bases). CDR1 LNHDA and CDR2 SQIVND come from the germline V gene (reference sequence). V lost 7 bases and J lost 1, with 13 bases in between. The CDR3 has 15 amino acids. The CDR3 region is CASNPWGENTGELFF. The CDR3 DNA sequence: TGTGCCAGTAACCCCTGGGGGGAGAACACCGGGGAGCTGTTTTTT.

This clone has a single count. The chain is built from TRBV5-1 and TRBJ1-1; no reliable D call. V lost 0 bases and J 3 bases, leaving 15 bases between the germline ends. This CDR3 has 16 amino acids. The germline CDR1 and CDR2 sequences are SGHRS and YFSETQ. The chain's CDR3 is CASSLEVPGSDTEAFF. CDR3 nucleotides: TGCGCCAGCAGCTTGGAGGTTCCGGGTTCGGACACTGAAGCTTTCTTT. Full variable domain (remainder filled in from reference TRBV5-1 and TRBJ1-1): KAGVTQTPRYLIKTRGQQVTLSCSPISGHRSVSWYQQTPGQGLQFLFEYFSETQRNKGNFPGRFSGRQFSNSRSEMNVSTLELGDSALYLCASSLEVPGSDTEAFFGQGTRLTVV.

This chain links TRBV5-1 with TRBJ2-7; TRBD1 aligns across 10 bases. Losses at the gene ends were 4 bases for V and 2 bases for J; bases not matched to a gene: 9. The CDR3 extends over 16 amino acids. Looked up from germline, CDR1 is SGHRS and CDR2 is YFSETQ. This chain's CDR3 is CASSPGTGETPYEQYF. Written as DNA, the CDR3 is TGCGCCAGCAGCCCGGGGACAGGGGAAACCCCCTACGAGCAGTACTTC.

The chain couples TRBV6-9 to TRBJ2-1; 9 bases map to TRBD2. CDR1 and CDR2 from the germline V gene are MNHGY and SVAAGI. CDR3 length equals 15 residues. Trimming removed 2 bases from V and 3 bases from J; junction bases left unmatched: 2. In DNA, the CDR3 is TGTGCCAGCAGTTATGGCGGGAGGGGCTACAATGAGCAGTTCTTC. Its translation: CASSYGGRGYNEQFF.

V gene TRBV4-1 combines with J gene TRBJ2-3; 8 bases align to TRBD2. The V gene's germline CDR1 is MGHRA and CDR2 YSYEKL. V gave up 1 base and J gave up 3 bases; unmatched junction bases: 15. The CDR3 covers 19 residues. The CDR3 is CASSQVPAGVVPPTDTQYF. For the CDR3, the DNA is TGCGCCAGCAGCCAAGTTCCAGCGGGAGTCGTTCCCCCTACAGATACGCAGTATTTT.

This chain links TRBV19 with TRBJ1-5; D remains unclear. The V gene lost 3 bases and the J gene lost 2 bases, with 11 bases spanning the gap. The CDR3 extends over 15 amino acids. Germline V gives CDR1 LNHDA, CDR2 SQIVND (reference sequence). The CDR3 protein is CASSMGWGGNQPQHF. The CDR3 DNA reads TGTGCCAGTAGTATGGGTTGGGGAGGCAATCAGCCCCAGCATTTT.

This clone appeared a single time. The J gene is TRBJ2-3, the V gene TRBV6-5, with 11 bases fitting TRBD2. V shed 9 bases and J 5 bases; nucleotides not matched to a gene: 7. Germline V lookup: CDR1 MNHEY, CDR2 SVGAGI. The CDR3 is 14 amino acids. CDR3 nucleotides: TGTGCCAGTAGTAGCGGGAGGGCCAGAGATACGCAGTATTTT. It is translated as CASSSGRARDTQYF.

V is TRBV7-2 and J is TRBJ1-5; D call uncertain. Germline V gives CDR1 SGHTA, CDR2 FQGNSA. Trimming took 5 bases from V and 2 from J, leaving 13 bases between them. The CDR3 spans 15 residues. This CDR3 is CASSPQSIGNQPQHF. The DNA of the CDR3 is TGTGCCAGCAGCCCCCAGTCGATCGGCAATCAGCCCCAGCATTTT.

Comments on this clone: The identical CDR3 is also encoded by other nucleotide sequences in the sample. The chain combines TRBV18 with TRBJ1-5, with a tentative D call TRBD1 (5 bases). CDR3 length: 15 residues. Trimming took 3 bases from V and 0 from J, leaving 9 bases between them. Germline-derived CDR1 and CDR2 are KGHSH and LQKENI. The CDR3 nucleotides are TGTGCCAGCTCACCGGGACTCAATAGCAATCAGCCCCAGCATTTT. Translating it yields CASSPGLNSNQPQHF.